Shown below are 8 T cell receptor beta chains from a single sample sequenced in a study of cytomegalovirus exposure and HLA in healthy donors. Clones were read by immunoSEQ multiplex PCR, and TCRdb kept only the in-frame ones, dropping some. The sample holds some 69,000 clones, roughly 96% seen once. The sequenced material came from PBMCs. Source of these receptors: a man between 18 and 35 years old in good health and CMV-seronegative.

The chain recombines TRBV7-8 with TRBJ1-1; TRBD1 aligns across 8 bases. This CDR3 region has 17 residues. Germline trimming cut 4 bases from V and 5 bases from J; bases unmatched to any gene: 15. Germline V gives CDR1 SGHVS, CDR2 FQNEAQ. The CDR3 DNA reads TGTGCCAGCAGCTACATGCTGACAGGGGACGGGGAAACTGAAGCTTTCTTT. It encodes CASSYMLTGDGETEAFF.

The chain couples TRBV25-1 to TRBJ2-7; the D is unclear. In germline, CDR1 is MGHDK, CDR2 SYGVNS. This CDR3 is 13 amino acids long. Trimming took off 1 base at V and 2 bases at J, with 6 bases between the two ends. CDR3 sequence: CASSESEAYEQYF. For the CDR3, the DNA is TGTGCCAGCAGTGAATCCGAGGCCTACGAGCAGTACTTC.

The chain recombines TRBV11-2 with TRBJ2-5, with 9 bases fitting TRBD2. Germline trimming cut 1 base from V and 5 bases from J; bases unmatched to any gene: 11. From germline, CDR1 is SGHAT and CDR2 FQNNGV. The CDR3 consists of 17 residues. The CDR3 here is CASSLAGREGVWETQYF. The CDR3 DNA sequence: TGTGCCAGCAGCTTAGCAGGGCGGGAGGGGGTTTGGGAGACCCAGTACTTC.

A single count supports this clone. The rearrangement uses TRBV6-5 and TRBJ1-6; tentative D call: TRBD1 (5 bases). Germline values: CDR1 MNHEY, CDR2 SVGAGI. The CDR3 runs 16 residues. Trimming cost V 0 bases and J 8 bases, with 14 bases left between them. CDR3 loop: CASSYSAGRGDSPLHF. CDR3 sequence (DNA): TGTGCCAGCAGTTACTCGGCGGGGAGAGGGGATTCACCCCTCCACTTT.

The genes are TRBV7-2 and TRBJ2-7; 7 nucleotides align to TRBD1. Germline assignment: CDR1 SGHTA and CDR2 FQGNSA. V shed 5 bases and J 0 bases; nucleotides not matched to a gene: 7. The length of the CDR3 is 15 residues. The DNA for the CDR3 is TGTGCCAGCAGCCTCAAGGGGGCGTCCTCCTACGAGCAGTACTTC. This translates into CASSLKGASSYEQYF.

The chain has TRBV11-1 and TRBJ1-1; D might be TRBD1 (6 bases). This CDR3 is built from 13 residues. CDR1 and CDR2 from the germline V gene are SGHAT and FQDESV (reference sequence). Trimming left V 6 bases short and J 7 bases short, with 15 bases between. CDR3 coding DNA: TGTGCCAGCAGACCCTCCCAACAGGGTGAAGCTTTCTTT. Translation: CASRPSQQGEAFF.

The rearrangement links TRBV5-5 to TRBJ2-2; a possible D gene is TRBD2 (5 bases). The CDR3 length is 15 residues. V was shortened by 0 bases and J by 5 bases, with 11 bases between the two germline ends. From germline, CDR1 is SGHKS and CDR2 YYEKEE (reference sequence). This CDR3 is CASSLAWEFTGELFF. DNA of the CDR3: TGTGCCAGCAGCTTGGCCTGGGAGTTTACCGGGGAGCTGTTTTTT.

The rearrangement uses TRBV6-1 and TRBJ2-1, with D perhaps TRBD1 (6 bases). The CDR3 is 14 residues long. CDR1 and CDR2 from the germline V gene are MNHNS and SASEGT. V was shortened by 1 base and J by 8 bases, with 12 bases between the two germline ends. Here the CDR3 DNA reads TGTGCCAGCAGTGAAGGGTCAGGGGTGCATGAGCAGTTCTTC. Translating gives CASSEGSGVHEQFF.